This passage covers 11 T cell receptor beta chains from one sample sequenced in a study of technical replicates of blood from a handful of donors. Clones were sequenced by immunoSEQ multiplex PCR, and TCRdb holds only the in-frame ones, with some missing. Among about 53,000 clones, around 84% were seen once, and the ten largest hold roughly 5.3%. Sequenced material: PBMCs. These receptors came from a human donor in good health. Some clones in this sample may be carry-over from other donors' samples.

The chain carries TRBV7-9 and TRBJ1-4; 9 bases map to TRBD1. The CDR3 runs to 17 residues. J gave up 4 bases and V 4 bases, and 10 bases lay outside the gene matches. The germline V gene encodes CDR1 SEHNR and CDR2 FQNEAQ (reference sequence). The CDR3 protein is CASSSPGQGVLNEKLFF. The CDR3 DNA reads as TGTGCCAGCAGCTCACCGGGACAGGGCGTCCTTAATGAAAAACTGTTTTTT.

The chain couples TRBV6-4 to TRBJ1-2, with TRBD1 matching 9 bases. The CDR3 consists of 14 residues. With 6 bases clipped from V and 8 bases from J, the junction kept 10 bases outside the gene matches. CDR1 is MRHNA and CDR2 is SNTAGT in the germline V gene. CDR3 nucleotides: TGTGCCAGCAGCGGGGACAGGGAAGCGGGCGGCTACACCTTC. This codes for CASSGDREAGGYTF.

The sample holds a few counts of this clone. The V call is TRBV6-1, the J call TRBJ2-7, with D perhaps matching TRBD2 (6 bases). CDR3 length: 13 residues. CDR1 is MNHNS and CDR2 is SASEGT in the germline V gene. The ends were cut back, 6 bases at V and 6 bases at J, with 15 bases in the middle. The CDR3 sequence is CASRDGGLGEQYF. In DNA form, the CDR3 reads TGTGCCAGCAGGGACGGGGGTTTGGGCGAGCAGTACTTC.

V and J are TRBV5-4 and TRBJ2-5, with D tentatively TRBD2 (6 bases). This CDR3 is 13 amino acids long. The germline CDR1 and CDR2 sequences are SGHNT and YYREEE (reference sequence). Trimming shortened V by 4 bases and J by 5 bases, and 12 bases separated the two germline ends. The CDR3 protein is CASSRRERETQYF. The DNA for the CDR3 is TGTGCCAGCAGCCGACGGGAGCGGGAGACCCAGTACTTC.

This clone was detected a few times. The V call is TRBV5-1, the J call TRBJ2-7, with D perhaps given as TRBD1 or TRBD2 (6 bases each). Germline assignment: CDR1 SGHRS and CDR2 YFSETQ. The length of the CDR3 is 14 residues. With 4 bases removed from V and 4 bases from J, the gap between germline ends came to 15 bases. CDR3 in amino acids: CASSLAGTPYEQYF. The CDR3, as DNA: TGCGCCAGCAGCCTGGCGGGGACACCATACGAGCAGTACTTC.

This sequence joins TRBV7-6 and TRBJ2-1; unclear D gene. V lost 5 bases and J lost 0, with 8 bases in between. The germline V gene encodes CDR1 SGHVS and CDR2 FNYEAQ. CDR3 size: 14 residues. The CDR3 nucleotides read TGTGCCAGCAGCCGCGCCCCCTCCTACAATGAGCAGTTCTTC. Protein sequence: CASSRAPSYNEQFF.

The genes are TRBV11-2 and TRBJ2-3; 14 bases line up with TRBD2. The J segment lost 3 bases and the V segment lost 5 bases, leaving 7 bases of the junction unmatched. The CDR3 has 17 amino acids. Germline CDR1 is SGHAT and CDR2 is FQNNGV. The DNA for the CDR3 is TGTGCCAGCAGCGCAGGACTAGCGGGGGGATTAACAGATACGCAGTATTTT. It is translated as CASSAGLAGGLTDTQYF.

The chain joins TRBV2 to TRBJ2-1; a weak D match, TRBD1 (5 bases). Trimming took off 8 bases at V and 7 bases at J, with 18 bases between the two ends. Germline V gene lookup returns CDR1 SNHLY and CDR2 FYNNEI. The CDR3 is 14 residues long. The CDR3 loop reads CASLPRDSGNEQFF. The CDR3 DNA reads TGTGCCAGCCTCCCTAGAGACAGTGGAAATGAGCAGTTCTTC. The variable domain in full, completed from reference TRBV2 and TRBJ2-1, reads EPEVTQTPSHQVTQMGQEVILRCVPISNHLYFYWYRQILGQKVEFLVSFYNNEISEKSEIFDDQFSVERPDGSNFTLKIRSTKLEDSAMYFCASLPRDSGNEQFFGPGTRLTVL.

The V gene is TRBV15, the J gene TRBJ1-1; possibly TRBD1 for D (6 bases). V was shortened by 0 bases and J by 0 bases, with 11 bases between the two germline ends. Germline-derived CDR1 and CDR2 are LNHNV and YYDKDF (reference sequence). The length of the CDR3 is 16 residues. The DNA for the CDR3 is TGTGCCACCAGCAGAGATTATGGGGGCATGAACACTGAAGCTTTCTTT. It yields the protein CATSRDYGGMNTEAFF.

This clone appeared a few times. The V and J genes are TRBV4-3 and TRBJ1-1; D remains ambiguous. The CDR3 covers 13 residues. The germline V gene has CDR1 LGHNA and CDR2 YSLEER. The ends were cut back, 1 base at V and 1 base at J, with 4 bases in the middle. The CDR3 DNA reads TGCGCCAGCAGCCAAGTACAGAACACTGAAGCTTTCTTT. Translation: CASSQVQNTEAFF.

This clone was picked up one time. The gene calls are TRBV6-6 and TRBJ2-7, with 9 bases that match TRBD1. The CDR3 runs 14 residues. Germline V gene sequence: CDR1 MNHNY, CDR2 SVGAGI (reference sequence). V trimming: 6 bases; J trimming: 4 bases; junction bases outside the gene matches: 7. CDR3: CASSTGTGWYEQYF. The CDR3 DNA follows: TGTGCCAGCAGCACCGGGACAGGGTGGTACGAGCAGTACTTC.